This TCR beta chain was profiled in a study of blood T cell repertoires in COVID-19. Study as a whole: COVID-19 samples from acute and convalescent phases originated in the United States, Italy and Spain. Sources were T cells, B-cell-depleted T cells, or PBMCs; the material itself was cDNA or gDNA.

As originally analysed: Counts of nucleated cells, estimated from reference gene primer amplification, were obtained. Using immunoSEQ multiplex PCR, the repertoire was profiled, and TCRdb retains in-frame clones only, with some absent. Clone size and the V and J calls come from that table; the DNA yielded D and trimming. The profile covers roughly 190,000 clones, with roughly four fifths appearing a single time and 9.5% to 15% taken by the ten largest. Germline V gene sequence: CDR1 SNHLY, CDR2 FYNNEI. The CDR3 contains 15 residues. V was clipped by 6 bases and J by 4 bases; unmatched bases: 7. The chain uses TRBV2 and TRBJ2-7, with 12 bases identical to TRBD2. The source material was peripheral blood. The receptor was isolated from a woman aged 45 to 65 with acute or convalescent COVID-19. The CDR3 region is CASRAPGLAGYEQYF. The CDR3 region has the DNA TGTGCCAGCAGAGCCCCGGGACTAGCGGGTTACGAGCAGTACTTC.